A selection of T cell receptor beta chains follows, all from one sample in a study of cytomegalovirus exposure and HLA in healthy donors. The method was immunoSEQ multiplex PCR; TCRdb's version includes in-frame clones alone and lacks a portion of them. In all, the sample yields tens of thousands of clones. Sequencing used PBMCs. Receptors were obtained from a female donor in good health and CMV-seronegative. The CDR3 runs from the conserved cysteine through the conserved F or W. A D gene is named only where the DNA matches it firmly.

d_call: TRBD1; j_call: TRBJ1-2; v_call: TRBV6-1; cdr3_nt: TGTGCCAGCTCCATCCGGGACAGGGGCTATGGCTACACCTTC; cdr3_aa: CASSIRDRGYGYTF
d_call: TRBD1; j_call: TRBJ2-5; v_call: TRBV5-1; cdr3_nt: TGCGCCAGCAGCTCGCCGGGACAGAAAGAGACCCAGTACTTC; cdr3_aa: CASSSPGQKETQYF
d_call: .; j_call: TRBJ2-3; v_call: TRBV9; cdr3_nt: TGTGCCAGCAGCGCCTCCTTTTACACAGATACGCAGTATTTT; cdr3_aa: CASSASFYTDTQYF
d_call: TRBD1; j_call: TRBJ1-1; v_call: TRBV5-5; cdr3_nt: TGTGCCAGCAGCTTCATCGACAGGGGGGAGACTGAAGCTTTCTTT; cdr3_aa: CASSFIDRGETEAFF
d_call: .; j_call: TRBJ2-3; v_call: TRBV5-6; cdr3_nt: TGTGCCAGCAGCTTACAGACCCTTACGCAGTATTTT; cdr3_aa: CASSLQTLTQYF
d_call: .; j_call: TRBJ2-3; v_call: TRBV4-2; cdr3_nt: TGTGCCAGCAGCCAATCCTACCCTCCCACAGATACGCAGTATTTT; cdr3_aa: CASSQSYPPTDTQYF
d_call: .; j_call: TRBJ1-3; v_call: TRBV6-5; cdr3_nt: TGTGCCAGCAGTTACTCGGCAGGGTACTCTGGAAACACCATATATTTT; cdr3_aa: CASSYSAGYSGNTIYF
d_call: TRBD1; j_call: TRBJ2-6; v_call: TRBV5-1; cdr3_nt: TGCGCCAGCAGCTCGGGACAGGGGGCAAGCTCTGGGGCCAACGTCCTGACTTTC; cdr3_aa: CASSSGQGASSGANVLTF
d_call: .; j_call: TRBJ1-1; v_call: TRBV7-9; cdr3_nt: TGTGCCAGCAGCTTAGGCGCCACTGAAGCTTTCTTT; cdr3_aa: CASSLGATEAFF
d_call: .; j_call: TRBJ2-7; v_call: TRBV19; cdr3_nt: TGTGCCAGTAGTCCCGGGACATTCTACGAGCAGTACTTC; cdr3_aa: CASSPGTFYEQYF
d_call: .; j_call: TRBJ1-3; v_call: TRBV5-1; cdr3_nt: TGCGCCAGCAGCTTTGACAGTGGATATGGAAACACCATATATTTT; cdr3_aa: CASSFDSGYGNTIYF